This paragraph reports one T cell receptor beta chain. Antigen unknown. The data originate from a study of CD8+CD57+ T cells in acquired aplastic anemia. Unmatched junction bases numbered 6, after V lost 3 bases and J lost 8 bases. The length of the CDR3 is 14 residues. Germline V lookup: CDR1 SGHTA, CDR2 FQGTGA. CDR3 and TCR beta VDJ profiling relied on genomic DNA as the template. From the reads, TCRdb called clonotypes with MiXCR, one entry per CDR3 protein. Found here are approximately 380,000 distinct CDR3 sequences, just under 70% of them singletons; the top ten hold 4%. Study-wide results and limits: Fewer than 30 CD8+ CDR3 sequences were shared between patients and controls.

This TCR was sampled from a human donor in good health, serving as a control. The chain combines TRBV7-3 with TRBJ2-2, with 7 bases identical to TRBD1. The sample taken for sequencing was sorted CD4+, CD8+, or CD8+CD57+ T cells (not recorded which) from PBMCs. The chain's CDR3 is CASSFPPGQGELFF. In DNA, the CDR3 is TGTGCCAGCAGCTTCCCCCCGGGACAGGGGGAGCTGTTTTTT.